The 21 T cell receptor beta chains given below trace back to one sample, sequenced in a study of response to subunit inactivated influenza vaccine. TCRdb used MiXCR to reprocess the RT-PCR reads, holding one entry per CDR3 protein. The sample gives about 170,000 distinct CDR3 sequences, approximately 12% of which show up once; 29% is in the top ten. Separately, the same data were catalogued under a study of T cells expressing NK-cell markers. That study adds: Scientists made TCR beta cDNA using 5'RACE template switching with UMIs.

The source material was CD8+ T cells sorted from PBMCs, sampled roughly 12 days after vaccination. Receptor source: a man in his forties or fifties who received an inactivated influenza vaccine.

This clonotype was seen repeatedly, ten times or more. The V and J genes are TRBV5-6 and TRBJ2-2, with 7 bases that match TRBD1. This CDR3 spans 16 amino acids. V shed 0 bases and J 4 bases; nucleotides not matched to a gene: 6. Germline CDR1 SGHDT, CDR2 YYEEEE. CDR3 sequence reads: CASSLVTGDVTGELFF. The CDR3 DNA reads TGTGCCAGCAGCTTGGTTACAGGGGATGTCACCGGGGAGCTGTTTTTT.

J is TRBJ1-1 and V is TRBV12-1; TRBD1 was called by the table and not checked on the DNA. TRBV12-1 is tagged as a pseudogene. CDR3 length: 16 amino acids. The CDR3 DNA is TGTGCCAGCAGAGTTCAGGGGTGCGTCCAGAACACTGAAGCTTTCTTT. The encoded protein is CASRVQGCVQNTEAFF.

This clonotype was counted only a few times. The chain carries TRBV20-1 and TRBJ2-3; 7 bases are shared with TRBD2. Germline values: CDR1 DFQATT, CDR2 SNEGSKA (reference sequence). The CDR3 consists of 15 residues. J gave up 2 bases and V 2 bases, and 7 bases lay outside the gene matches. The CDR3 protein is CSARPLAETTDTQYF. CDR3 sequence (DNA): TGCAGTGCTAGACCTCTAGCGGAGACCACAGATACGCAGTATTTT.

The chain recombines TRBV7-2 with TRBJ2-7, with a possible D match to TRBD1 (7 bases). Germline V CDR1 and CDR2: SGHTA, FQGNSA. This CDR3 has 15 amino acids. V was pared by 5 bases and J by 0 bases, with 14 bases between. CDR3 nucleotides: TGTGCCAGCAGCCACAGGGGACTGACCTCCTACGAGCAGTACTTC. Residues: CASSHRGLTSYEQYF.

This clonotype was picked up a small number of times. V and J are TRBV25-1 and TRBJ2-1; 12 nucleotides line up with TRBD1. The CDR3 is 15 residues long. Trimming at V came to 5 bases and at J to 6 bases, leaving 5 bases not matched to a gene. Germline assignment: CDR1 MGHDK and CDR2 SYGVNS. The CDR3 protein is CASSRDRGLVNEQFF. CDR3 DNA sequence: TGTGCCAGCAGTCGGGACAGGGGGCTGGTCAATGAGCAGTTCTTC.

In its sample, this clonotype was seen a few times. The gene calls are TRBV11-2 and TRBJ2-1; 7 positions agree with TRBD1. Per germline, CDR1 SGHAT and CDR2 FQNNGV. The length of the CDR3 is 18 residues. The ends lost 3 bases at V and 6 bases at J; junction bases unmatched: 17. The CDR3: CASSFQMAGGYKGNEQFF. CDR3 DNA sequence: TGTGCCAGCAGCTTTCAAATGGCAGGGGGTTATAAGGGCAATGAGCAGTTCTTC.

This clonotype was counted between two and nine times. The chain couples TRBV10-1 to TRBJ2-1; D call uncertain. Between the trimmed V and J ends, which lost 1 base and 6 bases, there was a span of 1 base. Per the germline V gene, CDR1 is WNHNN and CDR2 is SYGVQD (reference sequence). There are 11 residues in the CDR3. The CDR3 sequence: CASSECNEQFF. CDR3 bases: TGCGCCAGCAGTGAGTGCAATGAGCAGTTCTTC.

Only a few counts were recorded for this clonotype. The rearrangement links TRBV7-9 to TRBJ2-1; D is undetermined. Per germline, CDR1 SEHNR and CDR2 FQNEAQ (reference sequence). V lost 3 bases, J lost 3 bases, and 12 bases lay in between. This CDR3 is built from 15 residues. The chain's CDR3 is CASSFGRGNYNEQFF. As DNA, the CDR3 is TGTGCCAGCAGCTTCGGCCGAGGAAACTACAATGAGCAGTTCTTC.

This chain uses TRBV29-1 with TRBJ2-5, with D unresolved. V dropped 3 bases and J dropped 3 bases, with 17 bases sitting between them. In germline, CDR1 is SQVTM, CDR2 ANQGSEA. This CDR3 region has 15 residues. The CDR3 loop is CSVEQPLDEEETQYF. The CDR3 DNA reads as TGCAGCGTTGAGCAACCGCTGGACGAAGAAGAGACCCAGTACTTC.

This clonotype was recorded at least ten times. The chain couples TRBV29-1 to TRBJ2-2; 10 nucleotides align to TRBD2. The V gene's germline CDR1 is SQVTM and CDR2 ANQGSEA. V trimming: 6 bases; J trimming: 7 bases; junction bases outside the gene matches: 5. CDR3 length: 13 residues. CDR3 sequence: CSVEREGRGELFF. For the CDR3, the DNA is TGCAGCGTAGAGCGGGAGGGCCGCGGGGAGCTGTTTTTT.

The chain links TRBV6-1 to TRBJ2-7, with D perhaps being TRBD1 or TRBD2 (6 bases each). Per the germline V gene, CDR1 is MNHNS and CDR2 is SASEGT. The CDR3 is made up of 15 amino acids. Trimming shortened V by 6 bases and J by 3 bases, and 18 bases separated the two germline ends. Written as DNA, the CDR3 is TGTGCCAGCAGCCCCGGGTGGGGGGCGTTCTACGAGCAGTACTTC. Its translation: CASSPGWGAFYEQYF.

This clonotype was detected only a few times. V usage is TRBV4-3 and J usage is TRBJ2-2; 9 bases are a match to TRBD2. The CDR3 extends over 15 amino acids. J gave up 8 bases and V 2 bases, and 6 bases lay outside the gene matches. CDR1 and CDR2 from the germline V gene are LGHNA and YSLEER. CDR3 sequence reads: CASSQKSLAGGELFF. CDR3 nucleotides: TGCGCCAGCAGCCAAAAATCTCTAGCGGGAGGGGAGCTGTTTTTT.

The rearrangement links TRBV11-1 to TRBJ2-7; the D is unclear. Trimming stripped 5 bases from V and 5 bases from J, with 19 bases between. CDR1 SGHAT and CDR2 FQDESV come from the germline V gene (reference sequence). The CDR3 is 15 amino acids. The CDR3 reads CASSTAPPLSNEQYF. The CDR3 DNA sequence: TGTGCCAGCAGCACAGCTCCGCCGTTATCGAACGAGCAGTACTTC.

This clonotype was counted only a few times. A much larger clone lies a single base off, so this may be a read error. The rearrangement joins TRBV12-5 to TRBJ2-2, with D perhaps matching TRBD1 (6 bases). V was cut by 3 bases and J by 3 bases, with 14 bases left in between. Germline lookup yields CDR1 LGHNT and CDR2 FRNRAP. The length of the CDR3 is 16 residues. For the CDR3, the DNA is TGTGCTAGTGGTTTACCCGGGACAAGGGACACCGGGGAGCTGTTTTTT. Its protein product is CASGLPGTRDTGELFF.

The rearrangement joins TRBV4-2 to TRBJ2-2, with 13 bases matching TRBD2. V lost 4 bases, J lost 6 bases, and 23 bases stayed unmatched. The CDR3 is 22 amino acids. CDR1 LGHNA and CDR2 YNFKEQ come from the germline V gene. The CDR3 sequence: CASSLFSGLAGVLGLGAGELFF. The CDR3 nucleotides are TGTGCCAGCAGCCTCTTCTCCGGACTAGCGGGAGTTCTGGGGCTGGGGGCCGGGGAGCTGTTTTTT.

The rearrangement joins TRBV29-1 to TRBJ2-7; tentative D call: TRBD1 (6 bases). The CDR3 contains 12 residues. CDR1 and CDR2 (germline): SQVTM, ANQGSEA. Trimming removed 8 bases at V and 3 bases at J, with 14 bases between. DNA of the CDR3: TGCAGCTTTTCGGGCAGGGGCTACGAGCAGTACTTC. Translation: CSFSGRGYEQYF.

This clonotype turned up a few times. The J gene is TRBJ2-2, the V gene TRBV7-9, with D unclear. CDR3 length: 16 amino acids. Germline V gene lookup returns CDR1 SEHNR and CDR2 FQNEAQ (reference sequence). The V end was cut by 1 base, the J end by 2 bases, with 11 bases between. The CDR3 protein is CASSLDFSLNTGELFF. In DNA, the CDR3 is TGTGCCAGCAGCTTAGACTTTTCCCTCAACACCGGGGAGCTGTTTTTT.

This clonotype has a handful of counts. CDR3 nucleotides: TGTGCCACGATGTACCTAGGGGAAGGGACAGATACGCAGTATTTT. Translation: CATMYLGEGTDTQYF. The chain links TRBV12-3 or TRBV12-4 to TRBJ2-3, with D tentatively TRBD1 (5 bases). The CDR3 sequence is 15 residues long. V gave up 10 bases and J gave up 3 bases, with 20 bases separating them.

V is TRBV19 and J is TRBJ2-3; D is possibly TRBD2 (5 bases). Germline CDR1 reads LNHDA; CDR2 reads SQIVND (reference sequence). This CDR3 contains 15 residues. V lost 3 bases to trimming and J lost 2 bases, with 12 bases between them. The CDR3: CASSIGDGDTDTQYF. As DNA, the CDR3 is TGTGCCAGTAGTATCGGGGATGGGGACACAGATACGCAGTATTTT. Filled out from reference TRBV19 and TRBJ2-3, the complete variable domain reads DGGITQSPKYLFRKEGQNVTLSCEQNLNHDAMYWYRQDPGQGLRLIYYSQIVNDFQKGDIAEGYSVSREKKESFPLTVTSAQKNPTAFYLCASSIGDGDTDTQYFGPGTRLTVL.

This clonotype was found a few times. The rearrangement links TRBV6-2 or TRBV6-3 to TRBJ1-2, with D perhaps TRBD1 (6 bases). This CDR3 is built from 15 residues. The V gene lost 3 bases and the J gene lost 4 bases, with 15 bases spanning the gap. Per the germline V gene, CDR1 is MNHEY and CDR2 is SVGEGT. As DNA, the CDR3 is TGTGCCAGCAGTTATTCGGACAGCCCAGTCTATGGCTACACCTTC. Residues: CASSYSDSPVYGYTF.

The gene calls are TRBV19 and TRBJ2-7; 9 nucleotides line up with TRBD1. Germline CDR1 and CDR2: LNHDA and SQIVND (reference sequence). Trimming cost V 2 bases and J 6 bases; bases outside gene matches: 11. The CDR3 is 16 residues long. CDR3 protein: CASSIRPGTGFFEQYF. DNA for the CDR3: TGTGCCAGTAGTATAAGACCCGGGACAGGGTTCTTCGAGCAGTACTTC.